This T cell receptor beta chain came from a study of blood T cell repertoires in COVID-19. Study details: Donors in the United States, Italy and Spain gave samples during acute or convalescent COVID-19. T cells, B-cell-depleted T cells, or PBMCs provided the cDNA or gDNA that served as material.

Individuals drawn from around 25 US areas were about 18 to 90 years old. Donors were grouped by their self-reported clinical history. The CDR3 covers 14 residues. Germline CDR1 reads LGHDT; CDR2 reads YNNKEL (reference sequence). After removal of 6 bases from V and 5 bases from J, the junction contained 7 bases not matched to a gene. The table came from immunoSEQ multiplex PCR; TCRdb's copy has only in-frame clones and leaves some out. The sample consists of around 300,000 clones, approximately 89% of them appearing once. The chain carries TRBV3-1 (or the pseudogene TRBV3-2) and TRBJ2-5; TRBD2 aligns across 9 bases. The sequence was obtained from a woman aged 25-40 years who had recovered from COVID-19. What was sequenced was PBMCs or T cells enriched from blood (not recorded which). In DNA form, the CDR3 reads TGTGCCAGCAGGAGTAGCGGGAGCCGGGAGACCCAGTACTTC. This translates into CASRSSGSRETQYF.